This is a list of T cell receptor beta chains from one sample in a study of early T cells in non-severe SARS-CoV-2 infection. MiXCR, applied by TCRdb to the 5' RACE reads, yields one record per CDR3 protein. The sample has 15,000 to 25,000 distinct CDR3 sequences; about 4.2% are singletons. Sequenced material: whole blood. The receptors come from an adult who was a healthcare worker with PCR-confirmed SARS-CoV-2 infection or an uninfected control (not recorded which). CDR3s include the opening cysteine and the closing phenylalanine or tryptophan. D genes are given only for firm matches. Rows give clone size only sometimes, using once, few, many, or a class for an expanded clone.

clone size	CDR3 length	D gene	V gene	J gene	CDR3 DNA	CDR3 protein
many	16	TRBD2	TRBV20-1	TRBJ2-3	TGCAGTGCTGGGCCCCGGCTAGCGGGGGCCACAGATACGCAGTATTTT	CSAGPRLAGATDTQYF
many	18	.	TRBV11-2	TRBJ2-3	TGTGCCAGCAGCTCACATACCGCTTACACCTTTCGGACAGATACGCAGTATTTT	CASSSHTAYTFRTDTQYF
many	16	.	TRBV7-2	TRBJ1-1	TGTGCCAGCAGCTCAACAGGAGTTCTTATGAACACTGAAGCTTTCTTT	CASSSTGVLMNTEAFF
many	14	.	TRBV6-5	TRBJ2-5	TGTGCCAGCAGTTACCCCAGGAGCCCAGGGACCCAGTACTTC	CASSYPRSPGTQYF
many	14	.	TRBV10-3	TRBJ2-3	TGTGCCATCAGTGACCCTGCGGGTACAGATACGCAGTATTTT	CAISDPAGTDTQYF
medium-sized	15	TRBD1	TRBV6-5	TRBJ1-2	TGTGCCAGCAGACTCGGACAGGGCCCGTTTTATGGCTACACCTTC	CASRLGQGPFYGYTF
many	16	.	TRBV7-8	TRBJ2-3	TGTGCCAGCAGCTTAGTGACGGGGCACGACACAGATACGCAGTATTTT	CASSLVTGHDTDTQYF
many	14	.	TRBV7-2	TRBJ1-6	TGTGCCAGCAGCTTGAGCTCCTATAATTCACCCCTCCACTTT	CASSLSSYNSPLHF
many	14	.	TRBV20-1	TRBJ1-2	TGCAGTGCTTACCGGGAGGTAGGGGACTATGGCTACACCTTC	CSAYREVGDYGYTF
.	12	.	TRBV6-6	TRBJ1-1	TGTGCCAGCACCCGTCTGAACACTGAAGCTTTCTTT	CASTRLNTEAFF
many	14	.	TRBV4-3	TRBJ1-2	TGCGCCAGCAGCCACGTCGACAGCGCCTATGGCTACACCTTC	CASSHVDSAYGYTF
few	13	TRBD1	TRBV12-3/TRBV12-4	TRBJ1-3	TGTGCCAGCAGGACAGGGTTCGGAAACACCATATATTTT	CASRTGFGNTIYF
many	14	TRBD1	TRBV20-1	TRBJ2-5	TGCAGTGCTAGATTGGACAGGGTCCAAGAGACCCAGTACTTC	CSARLDRVQETQYF
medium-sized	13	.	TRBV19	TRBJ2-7	TGTGCCAGTACCGACAGAAGGGGATACGAGCAGTACTTC	CASTDRRGYEQYF
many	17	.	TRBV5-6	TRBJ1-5	TGTGCCAGCAGCTTGGGGCGACAGATATATAGCAATCAGCCCCAGCATTTT	CASSLGRQIYSNQPQHF
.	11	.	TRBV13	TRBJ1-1	TGTGCCAGCAGCTCCAAAGGTGAAGCTTTCTTT	CASSSKGEAFF
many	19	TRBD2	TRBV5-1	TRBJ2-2	TGCGCCAGCAGCTTGGAGATTGGGCTAGCGGGGGAGAACACCGGGGAGCTGTTTTTT	CASSLEIGLAGENTGELFF
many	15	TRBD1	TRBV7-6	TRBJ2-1	TGTGCCAGCAGTACCATGACCGGGACAGACAATGAGCAGTTCTTC	CASSTMTGTDNEQFF
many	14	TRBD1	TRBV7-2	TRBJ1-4	TGTGCCAGCAGCCGGGACAGAGTAAATGAAAAACTGTTTTTT	CASSRDRVNEKLFF
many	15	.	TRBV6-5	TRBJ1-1	TGTGCCAGCAGTTACTCGAACGTGGCTCGGGCGGTAGCTTTCTTT	CASSYSNVARAVAFF
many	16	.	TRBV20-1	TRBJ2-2	TGCAGTGCTAGAGACCGACGCCATGGAAACACCGGGGAGCTGTTTTTT	CSARDRRHGNTGELFF
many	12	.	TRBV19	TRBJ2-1	TGTGCCAGTAGTAACCGGAACAATGAGCAGTTCTTC	CASSNRNNEQFF
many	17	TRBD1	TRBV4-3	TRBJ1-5	TGCGCCAGCAGCTATTCCACCGGGACAGGTACCCATCAGCCCCAGCATTTT	CASSYSTGTGTHQPQHF
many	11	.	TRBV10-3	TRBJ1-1	TGTGCCATCGTTGGCGACACTGAAGCTTTCTTT	CAIVGDTEAFF
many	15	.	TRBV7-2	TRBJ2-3	TGTGCCAGCAGCTCCCTTGTGGTACTCACAGATACGCAGTATTTT	CASSSLVVLTDTQYF
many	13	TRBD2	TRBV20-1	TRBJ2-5	TGCAGTGCTCCGGCGGGGGGCTCAGAGACCCAGTACTTC	CSAPAGGSETQYF
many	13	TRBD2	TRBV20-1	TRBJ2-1	TGCAGTGCTAGACCTAGCGGGGTGGATGAGCAGTTCTTC	CSARPSGVDEQFF
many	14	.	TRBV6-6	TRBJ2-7	TGTGCCAGCAGTTACTCGAGTCAGGGCTACGAGCAGTACTTC	CASSYSSQGYEQYF
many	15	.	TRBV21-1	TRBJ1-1	TGTGCCAGCAGCAAAGGTTCAATGGGGGACACTGAAGCTTTCTTT	CASSKGSMGDTEAFF
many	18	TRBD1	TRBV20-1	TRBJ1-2	TGCAGTGCTAGAGATGGGTCCCTGGGGACAGGGGGCAACTATGGCTACACCTTC	CSARDGSLGTGGNYGYTF
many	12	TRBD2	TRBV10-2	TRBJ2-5	TGCGCCAGCAGGACACTAGCGGAGTCCCAGTACTTC	CASRTLAESQYF
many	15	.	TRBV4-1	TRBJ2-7	TGCGCCAGCAGCCAAGACCCCTCCCCCGGCCGGGAGCAGTACTTC	CASSQDPSPGREQYF